What follows describes a single T cell receptor (beta chain). What it recognizes is unknown. Other DNA sequences in the sample encode the same CDR3. This sample is part of a study of PD-1 blockade in classical Hodgkin lymphoma. Study-wide findings and caveats: It was reported that newly diagnosed patients had less baseline TCR diversity than healthy donors. Patients were excluded if nivolumab began under 1 year after ASCT (the autologous transplant).

Every patient was affected by relapse after autologous stem cell transplantation, while exposure to brentuximab vedotin was not uniform. Profiling relied on immunoSEQ multiplex PCR, and the TCRdb table lists in-frame clones only, not all of them. The top ten hold roughly 9.2% of the sample, which has some 150,000 clones, approximately 81% seen once. J lost 2 bases, V lost 4 bases, and 2 bases had no gene match. The CDR3 has 15 residues. Germline V gene data show CDR1 as SNHLY and CDR2 as FYNNEI. The V call is TRBV2, the J call TRBJ2-3; TRBD2 matches 11 bases. The sequenced sample was peripheral blood mononuclear cells (PBMCs), obtained before the second cycle of nivolumab. The receptor comes from a human donor with classical Hodgkin lymphoma. CDR3 protein: CASSGLAGFTDTQYF. For the CDR3, the DNA is TGTGCCAGCAGTGGACTAGCGGGGTTCACAGATACGCAGTATTTT. The complete variable domain, with remaining parts taken from reference TRBV2 and TRBJ2-3, reads EPEVTQTPSHQVTQMGQEVILRCVPISNHLYFYWYRQILGQKVEFLVSFYNNEISEKSEIFDDQFSVERPDGSNFTLKIRSTKLEDSAMYFCASSGLAGFTDTQYFGPGTRLTVL.